These 22 T cell receptor beta chains came from one sample sequenced in a study of blood T cell repertoires in COVID-19. Libraries were prepared by immunoSEQ multiplex PCR; TCRdb keeps only in-frame clonotypes and omits some of them. Found here are 77,000 or so clones, roughly four fifths of them singletons; the top ten hold 25% to 30%. Sample: peripheral blood. These receptors were obtained from a woman of 80 years or more with active or convalescent COVID-19.

The rearrangement uses TRBV19 and TRBJ2-1; D might be TRBD1 (5 bases). V was pared by 4 bases and J by 4 bases, with 5 bases between. Per the germline V gene, CDR1 is LNHDA and CDR2 is SQIVND (reference sequence). The CDR3 sequence is 12 residues long. The CDR3 DNA reads as TGTGCCAGTAGTAACAGGTACAATGAGCAGTTCTTC. Residues: CASSNRYNEQFF. The complete variable domain, with remaining parts taken from reference TRBV19 and TRBJ2-1, reads DGGITQSPKYLFRKEGQNVTLSCEQNLNHDAMYWYRQDPGQGLRLIYYSQIVNDFQKGDIAEGYSVSREKKESFPLTVTSAQKNPTAFYLCASSNRYNEQFFGPGTRLTVL.

The chain links TRBV12-5 to TRBJ2-7; maybe TRBD1 (6 bases). The germline V gene encodes CDR1 LGHNT and CDR2 FRNRAP. The V gene lost 3 bases and the J gene lost 2 bases, with 14 bases spanning the gap. This CDR3 spans 15 amino acids. The CDR3 region is CASGLGGLFPYEQYF. The CDR3 nucleotides read TGTGCTAGTGGTTTAGGGGGTCTATTCCCCTACGAGCAGTACTTC.

This chain joins TRBV9 and TRBJ2-1; D call uncertain. CDR1 and CDR2 from the germline V gene are SGDLS and YYNGEE. V lost 3 bases and J 5 bases, leaving 9 bases between the germline ends. This CDR3 region has 13 residues. This CDR3 reads CASSANPDNEQFF. In DNA, the CDR3 is TGTGCCAGCAGCGCAAATCCAGACAATGAGCAGTTCTTC.

V is TRBV21-1 and J is TRBJ2-3; the table's D call, TRBD1, was not checked against the DNA. TRBV21-1 is a documented pseudogene. This CDR3 contains 19 residues. CDR3 DNA sequence: TGTGCCAGCAGCAAAGCCGACAGGGAAATCTTCTCTAGCACAGATACGCAGTATTTT. Its translation is CASSKADREIFSSTDTQYF.

This sequence joins TRBV5-5 and TRBJ1-1, with a weak D call TRBD1 (5 bases). This CDR3 has 14 residues. Trimming took 3 bases from V and 10 from J, leaving 19 bases between them. CDR1 is SGHKS, CDR2 YYEKEE, per germline (reference sequence). The CDR3, as DNA: TGTGCCAGCAGCTCATTTATCGGGGGGAGTGGAGCTTTCTTT. It codes for CASSSFIGGSGAFF.

The genes are TRBV6-5 and TRBJ1-1; 7 bases agree with TRBD1. The CDR3 consists of 14 residues. The V and J ends lost 6 bases and 2 bases, in that order; junction bases with no gene match: 6. CDR1 is MNHEY, CDR2 SVGAGI, per germline. The CDR3 spells CASRLQGGNTEAFF. The CDR3 DNA reads as TGTGCCAGCAGGCTCCAGGGGGGAAACACTGAAGCTTTCTTT.

The chain combines TRBV6-1 with TRBJ2-3, with no clear D. Trimming left V 3 bases short and J 0 bases short, with 7 bases between. Looked up from germline, CDR1 is MNHNS and CDR2 is SASEGT. This CDR3 is built from 14 residues. The CDR3 bases are TGTGCCAGCAGTGAGGGCCTTAGCACAGATACGCAGTATTTT. It translates to CASSEGLSTDTQYF.

This sequence joins TRBV7-2 and TRBJ2-7, with D maybe TRBD1 (5 bases). V gave up 2 bases and J gave up 4 bases, with 18 bases separating them. The germline CDR1 and CDR2 sequences are SGHTA and FQGNSA. The CDR3 totals 16 residues. CDR3 DNA sequence: TGTGCCAGCAGCTTAAGGTTGGGGCAGGGTAGTTACGAGCAGTACTTC. Translated: CASSLRLGQGSYEQYF.

CDR3 in amino acids: CASSPTRDRGYEQYF. CDR3 nucleotide sequence: TGTGCCAGCAGCCCGACCAGGGACAGGGGTTACGAGCAGTACTTC. The chain joins TRBV5-4 to TRBJ2-7, with TRBD1 identical over 10 bases. This CDR3 is built from 15 residues. V trimming: 4 bases; J trimming: 4 bases; junction bases outside the gene matches: 8. CDR1 SGHNT and CDR2 YYREEE come from the germline V gene (reference sequence).

This sequence joins TRBV19 and TRBJ2-3, with unresolved D. Germline V CDR1 and CDR2: LNHDA, SQIVND (reference sequence). The V gene lost 5 bases and the J gene lost 2 bases, with 8 bases spanning the gap. The CDR3 has 13 residues. CDR3 in amino acids: CASSPQITDTQYF. CDR3 coding DNA: TGTGCCAGTAGTCCACAGATCACAGATACGCAGTATTTT.

The chain is built from TRBV5-6 and TRBJ2-5, with TRBD1 identical over 7 bases. The CDR3 runs to 15 residues. With 5 bases clipped from V and 4 bases from J, the junction kept 11 bases outside the gene matches. In germline, CDR1 is SGHDT, CDR2 YYEEEE. The DNA for the CDR3 is TGTGCCAGCAGACCTACGACAGGGTTATTAGAGACCCAGTACTTC. Protein product: CASRPTTGLLETQYF.

The rearrangement joins TRBV11-2 to TRBJ1-1, with 10 bases identical to TRBD1. Losses at the gene ends were 5 bases for V and 8 bases for J; bases not matched to a gene: 5. The germline CDR1 and CDR2 sequences are SGHAT and FQNNGV. The length of the CDR3 is 13 residues. The CDR3 loop reads CASSRDRGREAFF. The CDR3, as DNA: TGTGCCAGCAGCCGGGACAGGGGACGAGAAGCTTTCTTT.

The V and J genes are TRBV19 and TRBJ2-1, with D maybe TRBD2 (6 bases). Trimming pared 5 bases from V and 10 bases from J, leaving 18 bases between. The CDR3 loop spans 14 amino acids. CDR1 and CDR2 (germline): LNHDA, SQIVND (reference sequence). CDR3 in DNA: TGTGCCAGTAGTGGAGCACGGGGGACTTTAGAGCAGTTCTTC. Translating it yields CASSGARGTLEQFF. Full variable domain (rest looked up from reference TRBV19 and TRBJ2-1): DGGITQSPKYLFRKEGQNVTLSCEQNLNHDAMYWYRQDPGQGLRLIYYSQIVNDFQKGDIAEGYSVSREKKESFPLTVTSAQKNPTAFYLCASSGARGTLEQFFGPGTRLTVL.

This CDR3 is CSVEEVRRSGYTF. The CDR3, as DNA: TGCAGCGTTGAGGAGGTCCGCCGAAGTGGCTACACCTTC. V and J are TRBV29-1 and TRBJ1-2; unclear D gene. V lost 3 bases and J 7 bases, leaving 15 bases between the germline ends. Germline CDR1 SQVTM, CDR2 ANQGSEA. CDR3 length: 13 amino acids.

This chain joins TRBV5-1 and TRBJ2-2; 15 bases agree with TRBD2. The CDR3 consists of 17 residues. Trimming took 4 bases from V and 0 from J; bases not matched to a gene: 1. Germline V gene data show CDR1 as SGHRS and CDR2 as YFSETQ. Written as DNA, the CDR3 is TGCGCCAGCAGCCGGACTAGCGGGGGGGCGAACACCGGGGAGCTGTTTTTT. Translation: CASSRTSGGANTGELFF.

In regard to this clone: Sequence at one end of the junction differs from germline and may be a read error. The genes are TRBV2 and TRBJ1-6; D gene ambiguous. The germline V gene has CDR1 SNHLY and CDR2 FYNNEI. The CDR3 consists of 14 residues. The CDR3 bases are TGTGCCAGCAGTGTTACCCGGGATAACTCACCCCTCCACTTT. Translation: CASSVTRDNSPLHF.

This clone occurred a few times. The chain couples TRBV29-1 to TRBJ1-5; TRBD1 aligns across 8 bases. Germline assignment: CDR1 SQVTM and CDR2 ANQGSEA. V was pared by 2 bases and J by 7 bases, with 4 bases of the junction left unmatched. The length of the CDR3 is 13 residues. The CDR3 DNA reads as TGCAGCGTTGAAACAGGGGGGGTCCAGCCCCAGCATTTT. This translates into CSVETGGVQPQHF.

This clone was seen just once. The V call is TRBV12-5, the J call TRBJ1-2; 8 bases are a match to TRBD1. This CDR3 has 15 residues. After removal of 1 base from V and 4 bases from J, the junction contained 5 bases not matched to a gene. Germline V gene data show CDR1 as LGHNT and CDR2 as FRNRAP. The CDR3 here is CASGLGQGRFYGYTF. In DNA, the CDR3 is TGTGCTAGTGGTTTGGGACAGGGGAGATTCTATGGCTACACCTTC.

This chain joins TRBV6-2 or TRBV6-3 and TRBJ1-1; the D gene is possibly TRBD1 (6 bases). This CDR3 region has 13 residues. Germline CDR1 and CDR2: MNHEY and SVGEGT. The V and J ends lost 5 bases and 5 bases respectively, with 12 bases between them. The CDR3 protein is CASSTTGWTEAFF. In DNA form, the CDR3 reads TGTGCCAGCAGTACCACAGGGTGGACTGAAGCTTTCTTT.

J is TRBJ1-6 and V is TRBV7-2; tentatively, D is TRBD1 (5 bases). CDR1 SGHTA and CDR2 FQGNSA come from the germline V gene. V was trimmed by 3 bases and J by 6 bases, leaving 9 bases between them. There are 14 residues in the CDR3. CDR3 amino acids: CASSFRQSNSPLHF. The CDR3, as DNA: TGTGCCAGCAGCTTTCGACAGAGTAATTCACCCCTCCACTTT.

The chain is built from TRBV11-2 and TRBJ2-7; a weak D match, TRBD1 (6 bases). The V end was cut by 1 base, the J end by 7 bases, with 14 bases between. Germline V gives CDR1 SGHAT, CDR2 FQNNGV. The CDR3 contains 14 residues. The CDR3 is CASSLVGSRGEQYF. Written as DNA, the CDR3 is TGTGCCAGCAGCTTAGTTGGGTCAAGGGGGGAGCAGTACTTC.

This rearrangement joins TRBV29-1 to TRBJ2-7; 7 bases are a match to TRBD2. Trimming cost V 1 base and J 6 bases; bases outside gene matches: 0. CDR1 and CDR2 from the germline V gene are SQVTM and ANQGSEA. The CDR3 extends over 11 amino acids. CDR3 in amino acids: CSVEGGGEQYF. The CDR3 region has the DNA TGCAGCGTTGAAGGCGGGGGCGAGCAGTACTTC.